Below are 26 T cell receptor beta chains sequenced from a single sample in a study of blood T cell repertoires in COVID-19. Only in-frame clones appear in the TCRdb table, and some are missing; sequencing was by immunoSEQ multiplex PCR. The data contain around 400,000 clones, around 83% of them singletons. Sequencing was carried out using PBMCs or T cells enriched from blood (not recorded which). Every receptor here comes from a woman aged 50 to 60 who had recovered from COVID-19.

The CDR3 loop reads CASSVEGGRNTEAFF. CDR3 bases: TGTGCCAGCAGCGTAGAGGGGGGGAGGAACACTGAAGCTTTCTTT. V usage is TRBV9 and J usage is TRBJ1-1; TRBD1 might be the D (6 bases). V lost 0 bases and J 1 base, leaving 10 bases between the germline ends. The CDR3 sequence is 15 residues long. Per the germline V gene, CDR1 is SGDLS and CDR2 is YYNGEE.

The chain is built from TRBV12-3 or TRBV12-4 and TRBJ1-6; tentatively, D is TRBD1 (5 bases). Trimming cost V 7 bases and J 7 bases, with 11 bases left between them. The length of the CDR3 is 13 residues. The CDR3 DNA follows: TGTGCCAGCACCCCTCGACAGAATTCACCCCTCCACTTT. Translation gives CASTPRQNSPLHF.

This chain connects TRBV4-3 to TRBJ2-1; 11 bases align to TRBD2. The ends lost 1 base at V and 10 bases at J; junction bases unmatched: 0. CDR1 and CDR2 (germline): LGHNA, YSLEER. This CDR3 has 13 amino acids. The DNA of the CDR3 is TGCGCCAGCAGCCAAGGACTAGCGGGAGAGCAGTTCTTC. This encodes CASSQGLAGEQFF.

For this clone: Other DNA sequences in the same sample also yield this CDR3. The chain is built from TRBV7-3 and TRBJ2-7; TRBD1 matches 7 bases. The CDR3 sequence is 12 residues long. Per the germline V gene, CDR1 is SGHTA and CDR2 is FQGTGA. The V gene end was trimmed by 5 bases and the J gene end by 6 bases; junction bases not matched to a gene: 4. The CDR3 protein is CASSLPGGEQYF. The CDR3 DNA is TGTGCCAGCAGCCTCCCAGGGGGCGAGCAGTACTTC.

The chain couples TRBV5-5 to TRBJ2-3; 14 bases are a match to TRBD2. The CDR3 runs 17 residues. J gave up 2 bases and V 4 bases, and 6 bases lay outside the gene matches. Germline V CDR1 and CDR2: SGHKS, YYEKEE (reference sequence). Here the CDR3 reads CASSAGLAGAFTDTQYF. In nucleotides, the CDR3 is TGTGCCAGCAGCGCGGGACTAGCGGGGGCCTTCACAGATACGCAGTATTTT.

This chain links TRBV27 with TRBJ2-7; TRBD1 aligns across 9 bases. Unmatched junction bases numbered 17, after V lost 3 bases and J lost 2 bases. The germline V gene encodes CDR1 MNHEY and CDR2 SMNVEV (reference sequence). The CDR3 is 19 residues long. CDR3 sequence: CASSFHLTGTGNMAYEQYF. The CDR3 DNA sequence: TGTGCCAGCAGTTTCCACCTCACCGGGACAGGGAATATGGCCTACGAGCAGTACTTC.

About this clone: The sample holds other DNA sequences that translate to the same CDR3. The rearrangement uses TRBV27 and TRBJ2-2, with 7 bases lining up with TRBD1. Germline V gene lookup returns CDR1 MNHEY and CDR2 SMNVEV (reference sequence). The CDR3 is 14 residues long. After removal of 6 bases from V and 4 bases from J, the junction contained 5 bases not matched to a gene. CDR3 bases: TGTGCCAGCAGCTTGGGACAGATCACCGGGGAGCTGTTTTTT. It encodes CASSLGQITGELFF.

V and J are TRBV21-1 and TRBJ1-2; no DNA check was done on the table's D call, TRBD1. TRBV21-1 is marked as a pseudogene. The CDR3 runs 16 residues. CDR3 region: CASSVPARQGRNGYTF. CDR3 in DNA: TGTGCCAGCAGCGTTCCGGCCCGACAGGGCCGCAATGGCTACACCTTC.

The J gene is TRBJ2-1, the V gene TRBV7-3; 10 positions match TRBD2. The CDR3 totals 15 residues. In germline, CDR1 is SGHTA, CDR2 FQGTGA. Trimming removed 5 bases from V and 2 bases from J; junction bases left unmatched: 3. The CDR3 DNA reads as TGTGCCAGCAGCATTAGCGGGGGGACCTACAATGAGCAGTTCTTC. It translates to CASSISGGTYNEQFF.

This clone was seen a handful of times. The chain carries TRBV12-3 or TRBV12-4 and TRBJ1-1; tentative D call: TRBD1 (6 bases). This CDR3 is 13 amino acids long. The V end lost 2 bases, the J end lost 7 bases, and 11 bases lay between the germline ends. The CDR3 protein is CASSLSRGGEAFF. DNA for the CDR3: TGTGCCAGCAGTTTAAGCAGGGGTGGTGAAGCTTTCTTT.

The chain links TRBV4-3 to TRBJ1-6; D is uncertain. The CDR3 spans 17 residues. Germline values: CDR1 LGHNA, CDR2 YSLEER. The germline V and J ends were trimmed by 0 bases and 0 bases, with 9 bases remaining between them. The CDR3 nucleotides read TGCGCCAGCAGCCAAGAACTCTCGAGCTCCTATAATTCACCCCTCCACTTT. Its protein product is CASSQELSSSYNSPLHF.

The J gene is TRBJ2-3, the V gene TRBV29-1; 7 nucleotides match TRBD1. The germline V gene encodes CDR1 SQVTM and CDR2 ANQGSEA. This CDR3 comprises 14 residues. Losses at the gene ends were 4 bases for V and 4 bases for J; bases not matched to a gene: 8. The CDR3 DNA reads TGCAGCGTTGGGGTGGACAGGTCCGCAGATACGCAGTATTTT. Its protein is CSVGVDRSADTQYF.

This chain uses TRBV27 with TRBJ1-1; TRBD1 might be the D (5 bases). Trimming left V 1 base short and J 5 bases short, with 14 bases between. This CDR3 has 15 residues. The germline CDR1 and CDR2 sequences are MNHEY and SMNVEV (reference sequence). The CDR3 sequence: CASSLYGQGSTEAFF. The CDR3 coding sequence is TGTGCCAGCAGTTTATACGGCCAGGGAAGTACTGAAGCTTTCTTT.

The chain recombines TRBV7-9 with TRBJ1-1; D perhaps matches TRBD1 (6 bases). Germline V gene lookup returns CDR1 SEHNR and CDR2 FQNEAQ (reference sequence). The V end lost 2 bases, the J end lost 4 bases, and 11 bases lay between the germline ends. The length of the CDR3 is 14 residues. CDR3 region: CASSLRGGATEAFF. CDR3 in DNA: TGTGCCAGCAGCTTAAGAGGGGGGGCCACTGAAGCTTTCTTT.

V is TRBV7-2 and J is TRBJ1-2; the match to TRBD1 covers 8 bases. The trim removed 0 bases at V and 10 bases at J, leaving 1 base unmatched. This CDR3 has 12 residues. Germline V gene lookup returns CDR1 SGHTA and CDR2 FQGNSA. CDR3 amino acids: CASSLAGQVYTF. The CDR3 nucleotides read TGTGCCAGCAGCTTAGCGGGACAGGTCTACACCTTC. Combining the CDR3 with reference TRBV7-2 and TRBJ1-2 gives the whole variable domain GAGVSQSPSNKVTEKGKDVELRCDPISGHTALYWYRQSLGQGLEFLIYFQGNSAPDKSGLPSDRFSAERTGGSVSTLTIQRTQQEDSAVYLCASSLAGQVYTFGSGTRLTVV.

The chain has TRBV7-8 and TRBJ1-1; D is possibly TRBD1 (5 bases). The V and J ends lost 5 bases and 9 bases respectively, with 16 bases between them. This CDR3 is 13 amino acids long. Germline CDR1 reads SGHVS; CDR2 reads FQNEAQ. The CDR3 spells CASSQGDRPKAFF. DNA of the CDR3: TGTGCCAGCAGCCAAGGTGACAGACCTAAAGCTTTCTTT.

This sequence joins TRBV9 and TRBJ2-2, with TRBD2 matching 15 bases. The CDR3 is 17 amino acids. The V segment lost 4 bases and the J segment 7 bases; nucleotides outside the gene matches: 8. CDR1 is SGDLS, CDR2 YYNGEE, per germline. The CDR3 protein is CASSPRTSGRADGELFF. The DNA of the CDR3 is TGTGCCAGCAGCCCTCGGACTAGCGGGAGGGCTGACGGGGAGCTGTTTTTT.

This clone appeared a few times. V usage is TRBV6-5 and J usage is TRBJ1-1, with 7 bases aligning to TRBD1. The CDR3 spans 15 residues. The V and J ends lost 6 bases and 4 bases, in that order; junction bases with no gene match: 11. Germline V gene data show CDR1 as MNHEY and CDR2 as SVGAGI. As DNA, the CDR3 is TGTGCCAGCAGCGCCCCGGGACAGAGGGCCACTGAAGCTTTCTTT. This codes for CASSAPGQRATEAFF.

The rearrangement joins TRBV18 to TRBJ2-1, with no clear D. Germline V CDR1 and CDR2: KGHSH, LQKENI. The CDR3 contains 16 residues. Trimming pared 3 bases from V and 0 bases from J, leaving 12 bases between. The CDR3: CASSPPETSSYNEQFF. For the CDR3, the DNA is TGTGCCAGCTCACCCCCGGAGACCAGCTCCTACAATGAGCAGTTCTTC.

This chain connects TRBV9 to TRBJ1-1; perhaps TRBD1 as D (6 bases). The CDR3 spans 16 residues. V was clipped by 0 bases and J by 4 bases, with 16 bases between them. The germline V gene encodes CDR1 SGDLS and CDR2 YYNGEE. The CDR3 here is CASSVGVGGGGTEAFF. The CDR3 region has the DNA TGTGCCAGCAGCGTAGGGGTTGGGGGCGGGGGCACTGAAGCTTTCTTT.

This chain uses TRBV5-4 with TRBJ1-1; possibly TRBD1 for D (5 bases). This CDR3 spans 15 amino acids. Germline V gene lookup returns CDR1 SGHNT and CDR2 YYREEE (reference sequence). V was pared by 0 bases and J by 3 bases, with 12 bases between. CDR3 DNA: TGTGCCAGCAGCTTGGGCGGGGACCTCGACACTGAAGCTTTCTTT. The encoded protein is CASSLGGDLDTEAFF.

Turning to this clone: Other nucleotide sequences from this sample produce the same CDR3. The rearrangement links TRBV20-1 to TRBJ1-1; TRBD1 is a possible D gene (6 bases). Germline values: CDR1 DFQATT, CDR2 SNEGSKA (reference sequence). V was cut by 6 bases and J by 0 bases, with 11 bases left in between. The CDR3 spans 13 residues. The chain's CDR3 is CSASGQLNTEAFF. The DNA for the CDR3 is TGCAGTGCGAGTGGACAGTTGAACACTGAAGCTTTCTTT.

This chain's CDR3 is CASSLGAGGPGTGELFF. The DNA for the CDR3 is TGTGCCAGCAGTCTTGGGGCGGGAGGGCCAGGTACCGGGGAGCTGTTTTTT. V usage is TRBV7-7 and J usage is TRBJ2-2, with 9 bases that match TRBD2. Unmatched junction bases numbered 13, after V lost 6 bases and J lost 5 bases. This CDR3 spans 17 amino acids. Per germline, CDR1 SSHAT and CDR2 FNYEAQ (reference sequence).

V is TRBV27 and J is TRBJ1-2, with a possible D match to TRBD1 (6 bases). CDR1 and CDR2 (germline): MNHEY, SMNVEV (reference sequence). There are 15 residues in the CDR3. V dropped 0 bases and J dropped 3 bases, with 11 bases sitting between them. The CDR3 DNA is TGTGCCAGCAGTTTATCGCGACAGGCCCACTATGGCTACACCTTC. Amino acids: CASSLSRQAHYGYTF.

CDR3 loop: CARRVLYGYTF. CDR3 coding DNA: TGTGCCCGACGGGTCCTATATGGCTACACCTTC. The chain uses TRBV30 and TRBJ1-2; no clear D. The CDR3 is made up of 11 amino acids. Trimming left V 8 bases short and J 5 bases short, with 12 bases between. The V gene's germline CDR1 is GTSNPN and CDR2 SVGIG (reference sequence).

The chain is built from TRBV2 and TRBJ2-7; weak D call: TRBD2 (6 bases). The CDR3 is made up of 14 amino acids. The germline V gene has CDR1 SNHLY and CDR2 FYNNEI. V lost 4 bases and J 1 base, leaving 11 bases between the germline ends. CDR3 sequence: CASSAGGVSYEQYF. As DNA, the CDR3 is TGTGCCAGCAGTGCTGGCGGGGTTTCCTACGAGCAGTACTTC.